The entry below gives a single T cell receptor (beta chain) sequence along with its context. This clone came up a few times. Its target antigen remains unknown. Base qualities are not recorded, but no much larger clone differs from it by a single base. This specimen belongs to a study of cytomegalovirus exposure and HLA in healthy donors (dated by TCRdb to the late 2010s). Background for the entire study: In an earlier analysis of fewer than 750 of the donors, about 270 Gb of sequence data and 100 million or so unique TCR beta sequences from 180 million or so T cells were reported. About 280 gigabases of sequencing data and 70 million to 85 million unique TCR sequences were included in an early release covering about 600 HLA-typed donors. Among the approximately 400 genotyped donors, more than 70% belonged to the genetic ancestry cluster associated with self-reported Caucasian donors. The aim of the study was to test whether cataloging public T cell receptors could identify signatures of past pathogen exposure. Using immunosequencing, the study profiled T cell repertoires from fewer than 700 subjects and related those repertoires to cytomegalovirus serostatus. A separate validation cohort of 100 to 150 different subjects was used in addition to the roughly 720-subject first cohort. The study combined high-throughput TCR immunosequencing, statistical association of individual TCRs with disease status, and machine learning to predict cytomegalovirus infection status. To study patterns of TCR occurrence, a later analysis re-analyzed previously published TCR beta repertoires from hundreds of donors and added high-resolution HLA genotyping. Rather than drawing on any new phenotypic data, the later analysis identified candidate immune exposures from TCR beta sequences and the way those sequences occurred across donors. An earlier analysis of approximately 640 of the donors applied high-throughput TCR beta sequencing to assess whether each TCR beta V gene segment acted as functional or pseudogenic. Alongside the repertoire data, information on donor age, sex, ethnicity and CMV serostatus was compiled. A later genetic analysis used genome-wide SNP genotypes for 398 of the 666 donors, treating that subset as a discovery cohort. Every discovery cohort repertoire had been produced on one sequencing platform. HLA typing included class I and class II loci at four-digit resolution. Typing coverage differed by locus: A, B, C, DRB1 and DQB1 were typed in about 629-640 donors, DQA1 in approximately 520, DPA1 in roughly 590, and DPB1 in just under 480. About five DR-DQ haplotypes were handled as single units for association and clustering, since linkage in the cohort was strong. Among some 410 genotyped donors of the cohort, an average of around 240,000 unique TCR beta nucleotide sequences were sequenced per donor, about a sixth of them non-productive.

The cohort comprised under 700 healthy bone marrow donors. At the time of sampling, all cohort members were nominally healthy, though unrecorded immune exposures were likely present. The donor tested CMV seropositive, placing the donor among the 310 or so seropositive members of the cohort. Every donor gave a peripheral blood sample, and the peripheral blood mononuclear cells from that sample were used for TCR beta sequencing. The Qiagen DNeasy Blood Extraction Kit was used to extract genomic DNA from the blood cell samples. Paper-wide results and their limitations: HLA typing was unavailable for some donors at each locus, so association tests used only the typed subset. According to a later analysis, TCR association rates differed among HLA loci, with DRB1 alleles showing the most associated TCRs and HLA-C alleles showing the fewest. The only immune exposure information available for the cohort was CMV serostatus. Across donors, most TCR sequences were observed very rarely, whereas some public TCRs were present in many individuals. The study gave a list of some 150 TCR beta chains associated with cytomegalovirus. In a later analysis, most CMV-associated TCR beta chains were found to appear HLA-restricted, with HLA associations seemingly driven largely by CMV exposure. A further reported finding was that TCR beta sequences accurately predicted the HLA-A and HLA-B alleles for most subjects in the first cohort. In this cohort, only TCR beta chains were sequenced, and detectable features were limited by the absence of alpha or paired-chain data. Broadly in line with IMGT annotations, most TCR beta V segments showed up in productive rearrangements about 87% or about 30% of the time in an earlier analysis of several hundred of the donors. In a later genetic analysis, fewer N-insertions in productive TCRs were reported among donors in an Asian-associated ancestry cluster than the roughly 700-donor mean. Presence/absence analyses assumed roughly uniform sequencing depth across donors, an assumption that may not hold. A group of highly shared sequence variants was considered likely to be a technical artifact of the sequencing pipeline. The 87-base-pair reads could not distinguish some IMGT-functional V segments, including TRBV6-2 and TRBV6-3, so those segments were excluded. Cytomegalovirus status was reported to be diagnosed by the classifier with high specificity and sensitivity in both the original and validation cohorts. When HLA alleles, especially DR and DQ, strongly co-occurred, TCR associations were difficult to assign to individual alleles. In a later analysis, HLA-associated TCR beta chains were found to be more clonally expanded and to have lower generation probabilities than equally common non-associated chains. Linkage disequilibrium might explain the correlated functional status among segregating V segments, but an unknown experimental factor could not be ruled out. The authors suggested that the approach could potentially be extended to other disease states and immunological phenotypes. Specific HLA alleles were associated with about 17,000 TCR beta sequences at a false discovery rate of 0.05 in a later analysis. A later genetic analysis associated a missense DCLRE1C variant with V-gene and J-gene trimming of TCR beta chains, and an independent cohort replicated the association. The earlier analysis of approximately 560 of the donors excluded roughly 17 rarely observed V segments, including chromosome 9 orphons, because counts were too low. A few of the identified cytomegalovirus-associated TCR beta chains were confirmed in vitro to be specific for cytomegalovirus antigens. According to a later analysis, parvovirus B19, influenza, CMV and Epstein-Barr virus appeared linked to several top co-occurrence clusters.

Spanning cysteine to phenylalanine, the CDR3 consists of 16 amino acids. Just CDR3 DNA is preserved here, 48 bases in frame from base 1. V and J are truncated by 0 bases and 1 base respectively, leaving an intervening sequence of 11 bases. CDR1 SGHRS and CDR2 YFSETQ were looked up in the germline V gene. Libraries came from the immunoSEQ multiplex PCR assay. The multiplex PCR relied on a mix of 60 forward primers for TCR Vbeta segments and 13 reverse primers for TCR Jbeta segments. The CDR3 region of rearranged TCR beta genes was amplified from genomic DNA with a multiplex PCR assay. The amplified TCR beta libraries were sequenced on the Illumina HiSeq System as 87-base-pair reads. Under the source paper's analysis protocol: A later analysis counted some 80 million unique TCR beta chains across the 550 to 750 repertoires, and some 11 million of these chains were shared by at least two donors. Raw reads were error-corrected and collapsed into unique sequences with a nearest-neighbor algorithm that merged closely related sequences to remove PCR and sequencing errors. To assign V, D and J gene segments, CDR3 sequences were aligned to IMGT reference sequences. For a sequence to be retained, a match of at least six nucleotides was required to both a V gene segment and a J gene segment. Rearrangements were classified as productive when the CDR3 lacked stop codons and remained in frame with V and J, and all other rearrangements were classified as non-productive. CDR3 was defined according to IMGT convention as the region running from the second conserved V-encoded cysteine to the conserved J-encoded phenylalanine. In an earlier analysis of around 640 of the donors, sequences lacking an unambiguous match to a single V gene segment were excluded. An earlier analysis of several hundred of the donors called V segments functional above 56.7% productive rearrangements and segregating when the between-donor standard deviation exceeded 5%. A statistical classification framework was developed to diagnose cytomegalovirus status using the catalog of TCR beta chain sequences. A later analysis assigned V and J genes by comparing TCR nucleotide sequences with IMGT/GENE-DB human TR gene sequences. In a later analysis, CDR3 sequences and most-parsimonious VDJ recombination scenarios were assigned using the TCRdist pipeline. A later analysis defined each TCR beta chain by its CDR3 amino acid sequence plus V-gene family, and excluded reads lacking a unique V-gene family. To address suspected cross-contamination and a sequencing artifact, a later analysis removed 592 highly shared, low-generation-probability nucleotide sequences. A later analysis calculated a clonal expansion index for each public chain from normalized within-repertoire ranks of inferred template counts. In a later analysis, generation probabilities were computed using a VDJ recombination model fitted to out-of-frame rearrangements, and the results were checked against IGoR. Hypergeometric tests were used in a later analysis to score TCR-TCR, TCR-HLA and TCR-CMV co-occurrence, with a repertoire-size bias correction applied to the TCR pairs. False discovery rates were estimated in a later analysis by permuting HLA or CMV assignments 20 times. In a later analysis, co-occurring TCRs were grouped using DBSCAN, with TCRdist sequence similarity added in when clustering inside HLA-allele-positive subsets. For co-occurrence clustering, repertoires with fewer than 30,000 or more than 120,000 public chains were excluded, along with roughly 5 repertoires with anomalous nucleotide sharing. TCRdb mirrors the immuneACCESS table, restricted to in-frame sequences. Some clones are absent from its copies; in checked studies, under half trace to an unresolved V gene, and the reason for the others is unknown. V, J and clone size are those of that table, while D and trimming were read from the DNA. In this sample the table shows roughly 110,000 clones, roughly 70% of which occur a single time. Together, the top ten hold 8.5% to 9.5% of the sample.

This TCR was sampled from a man aged 25-40 years in good health and CMV-seropositive. The sequenced sample consisted of PBMCs. The V gene is TRBV5-1 and the J gene is TRBJ1-3; too little of a D gene remains to name it. The CDR3 has the sequence CASSLEARLSGNTIYF. The nucleotide sequence reads TGCGCCAGCAGCTTGGAGGCCAGGCTTTCTGGAAACACCATATATTTT.